The sequence of this TCR beta chain was determined in a study of T-cell reconstitution after alpha-beta-depleted transplantation in children. Construction of the TCRbeta library involved unique molecular identifiers. Each CDR3 protein is one row after TCRdb ran MiXCR on the PCR reads. The sample lists about 400,000 distinct CDR3 sequences, about 14% occurring once. CDR3 size: 15 residues. Germline-derived CDR1 and CDR2 are SGHRS and YFSETQ. V lost 5 bases to trimming and J lost 8 bases; unmatched junction nucleotides: 14. This clonotype occurred many times. The chain uses TRBV5-1 and TRBJ1-1, with 8 bases matching TRBD1. The sequences come from PBMCs, collected from the stem cell graft. The sequence was obtained from a human donor who donated a stem cell graft to a child with Fanconi anemia. The CDR3 region is CASSRTAGGKEEAFF. For the CDR3, the DNA is TGCGCCAGCAGTCGAACGGCAGGGGGCAAGGAGGAAGCTTTCTTT.